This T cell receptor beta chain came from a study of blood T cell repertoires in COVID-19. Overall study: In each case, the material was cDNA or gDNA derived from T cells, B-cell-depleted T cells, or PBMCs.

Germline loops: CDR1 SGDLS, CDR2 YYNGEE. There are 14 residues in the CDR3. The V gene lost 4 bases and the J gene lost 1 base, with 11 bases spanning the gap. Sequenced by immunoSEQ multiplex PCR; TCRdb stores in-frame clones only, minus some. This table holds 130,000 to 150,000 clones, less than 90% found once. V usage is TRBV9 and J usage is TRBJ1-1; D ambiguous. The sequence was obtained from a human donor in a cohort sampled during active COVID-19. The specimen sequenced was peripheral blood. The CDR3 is CASSLSLGNTEAFF. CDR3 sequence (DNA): TGTGCCAGCAGCCTAAGTCTTGGGAACACTGAAGCTTTCTTT.